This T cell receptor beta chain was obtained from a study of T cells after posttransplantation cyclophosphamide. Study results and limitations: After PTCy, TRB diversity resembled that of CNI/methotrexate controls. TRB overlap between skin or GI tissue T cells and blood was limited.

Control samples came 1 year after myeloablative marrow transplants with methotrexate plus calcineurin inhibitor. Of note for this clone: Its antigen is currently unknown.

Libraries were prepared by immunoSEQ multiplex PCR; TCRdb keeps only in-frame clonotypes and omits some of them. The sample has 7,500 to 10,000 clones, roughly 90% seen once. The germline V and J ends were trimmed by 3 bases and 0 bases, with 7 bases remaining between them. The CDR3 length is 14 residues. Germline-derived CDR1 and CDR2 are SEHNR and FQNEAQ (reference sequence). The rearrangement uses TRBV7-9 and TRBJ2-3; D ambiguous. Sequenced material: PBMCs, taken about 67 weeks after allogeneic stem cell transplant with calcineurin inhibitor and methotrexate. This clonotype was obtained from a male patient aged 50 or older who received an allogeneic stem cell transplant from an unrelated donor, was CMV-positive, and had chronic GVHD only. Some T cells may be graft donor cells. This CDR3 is CASSLGYSTDTQYF. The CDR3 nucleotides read TGTGCCAGCAGCTTGGGCTATAGCACAGATACGCAGTATTTT.